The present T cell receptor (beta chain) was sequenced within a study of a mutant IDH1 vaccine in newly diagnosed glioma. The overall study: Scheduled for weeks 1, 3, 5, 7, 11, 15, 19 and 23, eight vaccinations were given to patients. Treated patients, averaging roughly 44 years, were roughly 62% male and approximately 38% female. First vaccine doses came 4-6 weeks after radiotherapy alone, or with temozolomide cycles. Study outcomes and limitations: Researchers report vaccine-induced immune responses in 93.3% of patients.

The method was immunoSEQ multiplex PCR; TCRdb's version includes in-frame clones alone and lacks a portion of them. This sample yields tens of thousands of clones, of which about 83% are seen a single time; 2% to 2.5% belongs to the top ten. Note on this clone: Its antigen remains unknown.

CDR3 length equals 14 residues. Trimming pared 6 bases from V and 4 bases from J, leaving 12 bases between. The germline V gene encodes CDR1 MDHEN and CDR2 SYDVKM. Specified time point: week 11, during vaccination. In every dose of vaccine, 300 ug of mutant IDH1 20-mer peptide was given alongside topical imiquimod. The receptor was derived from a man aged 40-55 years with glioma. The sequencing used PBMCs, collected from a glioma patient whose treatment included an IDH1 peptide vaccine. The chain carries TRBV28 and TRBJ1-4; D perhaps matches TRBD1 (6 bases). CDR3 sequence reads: CASSLQGSNEKLFF. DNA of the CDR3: TGTGCCAGCAGCCTCCAGGGGAGTAATGAAAAACTGTTTTTT.